The rows below give T cell receptor beta chains drawn from one sample of a study of T cells expressing NK-cell markers. TCRdb reprocessed the 5' RACE reads, with one entry per CDR3 protein and no DNA. Found here are 250,000 to 300,000 distinct CDR3 sequences; the top ten clones hold around 3.9%. What was sequenced was blood T cells: a sorted CD56 or NKG2C T cell subset, CD4+ or CD8+ T cells, or bulk PBMC T cells (not recorded which). The receptors come from a woman between 18 and 69 years old in good health. Each CDR3 is given with its conserved first and last residue.

V	J	CDR3
TRBV12-3/TRBV12-4	TRBJ2-7	CASSPLQGATLGEQYF
TRBV29-1	TRBJ1-1	CSVGPGGRELWLAEAFF
TRBV27	TRBJ2-5	CASSPRRTSGGYTQETQYF
TRBV20-1	TRBJ1-5	CSASGKYSNQPQHF
TRBV6-2/TRBV6-3	TRBJ2-3	CASSYVDTQYF
TRBV4-3	TRBJ1-1	CASSLSGQGNTEAFF
TRBV12-3/TRBV12-4	TRBJ2-7	CASSPRQGAYEQYF
TRBV29-1	TRBJ1-3	CSVDNSGLGNTIYF
TRBV11-2	TRBJ2-3	CASSPIGASTDTQYF
TRBV9	TRBJ2-5	CASSVGGGRVEETQYF
TRBV4-2	TRBJ1-6	CASSRNRERSYNSPLHF
TRBV9	TRBJ1-1	CASEPGLMNTEAFF
TRBV7-2	TRBJ1-1	CASSLASTGGNTEAFF
TRBV12-3/TRBV12-4	TRBJ1-5	CASSFAGSNQPQHF
TRBV20-1	TRBJ1-1	CSARDKRTGSMNTEAFF
TRBV7-3	TRBJ2-1	CASSLGQVGYNEQFF
TRBV5-5	TRBJ2-1	CASSQIVVSGGEQFF
TRBV2	TRBJ1-2	CASIRTGQAAYGYTF
TRBV20-1	TRBJ1-5	CSAAPGGGQPQHF
TRBV7-9	TRBJ2-5	CASSLPATGGSETQYF
TRBV7-8	TRBJ2-7	CASSFMEVSSTYEQYF
TRBV11-2	TRBJ2-3	CASSRGGKGHRTDTQYF
TRBV19	TRBJ1-4	CASMQKTNEKLFF
TRBV7-3	TRBJ2-5	CASSSVSGETQYF
TRBV4-3	TRBJ1-2	CASSQDRSWRRWSYTF
TRBV12-3/TRBV12-4	TRBJ2-5	CASSSGQHGGTQYF
TRBV7-2	TRBJ2-5	CASSLPVETQYF
TRBV7-8	TRBJ2-7	CASGAAGLAYEQYF
TRBV6-2/TRBV6-3	TRBJ2-3	CASRSTGVHRDTQYF
TRBV2	TRBJ2-1	CASRAQGRKVSNEQFF
TRBV29-1	TRBJ1-5	CSAGGEAGNQPQHF
TRBV11-2	TRBJ2-2	CASSLDFPLDGTGELFF
TRBV11-2	TRBJ1-1	CASSLDQRVGAEAFF
TRBV20-1	TRBJ1-1	CSASSWGRTEAFF
TRBV20-1	TRBJ2-1	CSARRPGTYNEQFF
TRBV5-1	TRBJ2-3	CASSRQGFTDTQYF